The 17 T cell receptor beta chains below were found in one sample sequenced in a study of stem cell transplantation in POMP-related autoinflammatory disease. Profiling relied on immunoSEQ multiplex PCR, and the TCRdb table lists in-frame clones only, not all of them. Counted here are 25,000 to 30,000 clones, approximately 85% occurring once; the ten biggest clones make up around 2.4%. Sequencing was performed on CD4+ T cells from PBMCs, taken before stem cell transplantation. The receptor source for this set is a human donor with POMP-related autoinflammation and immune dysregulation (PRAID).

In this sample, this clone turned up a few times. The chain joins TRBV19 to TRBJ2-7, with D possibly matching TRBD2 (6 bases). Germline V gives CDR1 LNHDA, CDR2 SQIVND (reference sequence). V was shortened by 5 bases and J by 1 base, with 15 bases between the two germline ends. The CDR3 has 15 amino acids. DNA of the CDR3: TGTGCCAGTAGTGGAGTAGCGGCGAAGTCCTACGAGCAGTACTTC. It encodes CASSGVAAKSYEQYF.

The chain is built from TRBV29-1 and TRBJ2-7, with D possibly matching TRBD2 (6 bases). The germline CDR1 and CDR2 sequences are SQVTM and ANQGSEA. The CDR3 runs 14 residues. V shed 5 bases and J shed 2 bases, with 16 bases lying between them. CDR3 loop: CSVLFGTPAYEQYF. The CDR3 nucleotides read TGCAGCGTTCTTTTCGGGACTCCCGCCTACGAGCAGTACTTC.

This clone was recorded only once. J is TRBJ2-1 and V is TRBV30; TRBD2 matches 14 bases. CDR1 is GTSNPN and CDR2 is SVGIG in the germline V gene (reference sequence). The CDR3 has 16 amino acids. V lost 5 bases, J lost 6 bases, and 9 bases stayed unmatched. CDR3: CAWGRLAGGPGNEQFF. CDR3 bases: TGTGCCTGGGGGCGACTAGCGGGAGGGCCTGGCAATGAGCAGTTCTTC.

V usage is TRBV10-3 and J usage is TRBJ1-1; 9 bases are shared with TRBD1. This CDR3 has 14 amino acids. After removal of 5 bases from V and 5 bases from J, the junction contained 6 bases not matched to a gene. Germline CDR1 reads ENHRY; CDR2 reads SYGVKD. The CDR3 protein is CAISPGTGLTEAFF. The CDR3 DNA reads TGTGCCATCAGTCCCGGGACAGGGTTGACTGAAGCTTTCTTT.

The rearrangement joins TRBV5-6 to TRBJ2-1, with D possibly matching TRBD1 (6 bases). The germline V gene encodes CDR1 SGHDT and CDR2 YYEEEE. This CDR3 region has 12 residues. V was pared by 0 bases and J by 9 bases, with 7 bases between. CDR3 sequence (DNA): TGTGCCAGCAGCTTGGCCAGGGGTGAGCAGTTCTTC. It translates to CASSLARGEQFF. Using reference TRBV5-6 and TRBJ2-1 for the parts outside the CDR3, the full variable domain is DAGVTQSPTHLIKTRGQQVTLRCSPKSGHDTVSWYQQALGQGPQFIFQYYEEEERQRGNFPDRFSGHQFPNYSSELNVNALLLGDSALYLCASSLARGEQFFGPGTRLTVL.

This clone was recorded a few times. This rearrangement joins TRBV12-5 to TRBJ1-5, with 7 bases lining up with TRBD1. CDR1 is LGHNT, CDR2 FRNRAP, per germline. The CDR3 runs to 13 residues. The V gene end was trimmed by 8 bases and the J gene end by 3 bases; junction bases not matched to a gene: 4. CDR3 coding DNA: TGTGCTAGTACCGGACAGGTCAATCAGCCCCAGCATTTT. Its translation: CASTGQVNQPQHF.

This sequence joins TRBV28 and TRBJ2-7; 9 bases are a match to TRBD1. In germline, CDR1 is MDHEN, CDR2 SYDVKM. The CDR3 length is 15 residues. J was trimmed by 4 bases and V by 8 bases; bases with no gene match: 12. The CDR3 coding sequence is TGTGCCAGCTGTACTCCACAGGGGGCACCGTACGAGCAGTACTTC. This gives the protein CASCTPQGAPYEQYF.

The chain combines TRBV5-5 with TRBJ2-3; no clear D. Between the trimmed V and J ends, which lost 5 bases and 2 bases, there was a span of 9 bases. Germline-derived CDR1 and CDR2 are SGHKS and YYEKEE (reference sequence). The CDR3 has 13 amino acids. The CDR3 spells CASRVHATDTQYF. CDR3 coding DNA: TGTGCCAGCAGAGTTCATGCCACAGATACGCAGTATTTT.

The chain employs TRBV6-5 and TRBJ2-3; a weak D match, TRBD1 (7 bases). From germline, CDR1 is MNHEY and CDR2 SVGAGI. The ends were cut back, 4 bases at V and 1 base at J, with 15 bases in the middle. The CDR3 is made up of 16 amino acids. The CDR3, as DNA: TGTGCCAGCAGTTTAGGAGGGGGCGCCGGCACAGATACGCAGTATTTT. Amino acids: CASSLGGGAGTDTQYF.

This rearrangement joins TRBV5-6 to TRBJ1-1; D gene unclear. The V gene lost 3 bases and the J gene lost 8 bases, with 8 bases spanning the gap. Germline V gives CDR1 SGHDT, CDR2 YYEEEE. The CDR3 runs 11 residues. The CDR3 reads CASSWGKEAFF. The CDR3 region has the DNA TGTGCCAGCAGCTGGGGTAAGGAAGCTTTCTTT.

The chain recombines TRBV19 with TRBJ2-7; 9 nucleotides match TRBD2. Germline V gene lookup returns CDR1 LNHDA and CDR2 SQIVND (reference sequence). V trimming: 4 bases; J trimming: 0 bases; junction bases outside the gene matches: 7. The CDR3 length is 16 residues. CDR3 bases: TGTGCCAGTAGTAGGCCTAGCGGGATCAACTCCTACGAGCAGTACTTC. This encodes CASSRPSGINSYEQYF.

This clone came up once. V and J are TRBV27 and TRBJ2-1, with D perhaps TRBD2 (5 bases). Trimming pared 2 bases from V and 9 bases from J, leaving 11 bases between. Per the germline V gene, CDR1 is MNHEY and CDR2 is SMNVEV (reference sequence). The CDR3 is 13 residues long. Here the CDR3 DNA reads TGTGCCAGCAGTTTACTCCGGGAAGGTGAGCAGTTCTTC. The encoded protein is CASSLLREGEQFF.

CDR3 region: CASSGQGNTGELFF. As DNA, the CDR3 is TGTGCCAGCAGTGGACAGGGGAACACCGGGGAGCTGTTTTTT. The chain uses TRBV6-6 and TRBJ2-2; 8 nucleotides align to TRBD1. Trimming removed 5 bases from V and 1 base from J; junction bases left unmatched: 0. From germline, CDR1 is MNHNY and CDR2 SVGAGI (reference sequence). The CDR3 covers 14 residues.

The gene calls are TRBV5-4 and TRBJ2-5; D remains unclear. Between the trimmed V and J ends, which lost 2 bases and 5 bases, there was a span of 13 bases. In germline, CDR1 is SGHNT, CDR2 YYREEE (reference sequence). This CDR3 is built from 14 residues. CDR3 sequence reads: CASSLSPSRETQYF. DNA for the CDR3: TGTGCCAGCAGCTTAAGCCCCAGCAGGGAGACCCAGTACTTC.

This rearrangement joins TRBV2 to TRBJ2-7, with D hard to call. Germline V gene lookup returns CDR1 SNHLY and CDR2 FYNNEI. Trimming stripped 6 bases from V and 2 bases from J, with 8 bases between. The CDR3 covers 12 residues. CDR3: CASRGPAYEQYF. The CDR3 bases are TGTGCCAGCAGGGGCCCGGCCTACGAGCAGTACTTC.

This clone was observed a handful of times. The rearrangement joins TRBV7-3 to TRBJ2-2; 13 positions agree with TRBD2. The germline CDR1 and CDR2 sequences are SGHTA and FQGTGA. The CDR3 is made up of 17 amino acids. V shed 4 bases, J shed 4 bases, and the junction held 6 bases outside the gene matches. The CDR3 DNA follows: TGTGCCAGCAGCTCGACTAGCGGGGGGCCGAGCACCGGGGAGCTGTTTTTT. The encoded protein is CASSSTSGGPSTGELFF.

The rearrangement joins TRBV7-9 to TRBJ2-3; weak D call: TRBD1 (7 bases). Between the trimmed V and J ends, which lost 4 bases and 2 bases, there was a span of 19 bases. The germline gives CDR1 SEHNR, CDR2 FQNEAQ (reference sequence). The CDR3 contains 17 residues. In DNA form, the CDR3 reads TGTGCCAGCAGCTCGTCAGGGGGAGGCCTTTCCACAGATACGCAGTATTTT. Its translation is CASSSSGGGLSTDTQYF.